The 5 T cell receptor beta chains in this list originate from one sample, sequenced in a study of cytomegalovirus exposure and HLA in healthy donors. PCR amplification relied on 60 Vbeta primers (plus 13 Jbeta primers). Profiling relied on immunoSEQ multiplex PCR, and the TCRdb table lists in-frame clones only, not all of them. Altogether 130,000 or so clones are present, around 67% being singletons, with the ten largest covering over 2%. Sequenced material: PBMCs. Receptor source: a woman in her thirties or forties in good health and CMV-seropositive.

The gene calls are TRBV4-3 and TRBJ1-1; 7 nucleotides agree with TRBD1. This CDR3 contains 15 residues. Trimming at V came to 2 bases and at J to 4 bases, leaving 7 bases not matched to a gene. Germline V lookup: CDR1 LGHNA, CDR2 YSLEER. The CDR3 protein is CASSQSLTGFTEAFF. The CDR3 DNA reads TGCGCCAGCAGCCAAAGTCTGACAGGGTTCACTGAAGCTTTCTTT.

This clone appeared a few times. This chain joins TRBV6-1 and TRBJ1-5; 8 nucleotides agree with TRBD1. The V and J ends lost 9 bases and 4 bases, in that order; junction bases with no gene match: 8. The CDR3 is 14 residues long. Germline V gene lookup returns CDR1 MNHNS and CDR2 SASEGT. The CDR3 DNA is TGTGCCAGTACTGGGACAGGCCCGAATCAGCCCCAGCATTTT. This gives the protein CASTGTGPNQPQHF.

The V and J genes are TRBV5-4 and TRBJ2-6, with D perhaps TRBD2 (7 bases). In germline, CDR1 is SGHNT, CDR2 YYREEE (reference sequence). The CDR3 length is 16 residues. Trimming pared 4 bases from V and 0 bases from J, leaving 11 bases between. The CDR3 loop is CASSRGGDSGANVLTF. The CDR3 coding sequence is TGTGCCAGCAGCAGGGGGGGCGACTCTGGGGCCAACGTCCTGACTTTC.

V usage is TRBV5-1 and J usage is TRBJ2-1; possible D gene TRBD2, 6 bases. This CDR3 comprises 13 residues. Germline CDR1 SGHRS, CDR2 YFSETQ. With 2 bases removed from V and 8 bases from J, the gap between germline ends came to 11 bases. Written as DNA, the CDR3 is TGCGCCAGCAGCTTAGGCGGGGCGGATGAGCAGTTCTTC. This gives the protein CASSLGGADEQFF.

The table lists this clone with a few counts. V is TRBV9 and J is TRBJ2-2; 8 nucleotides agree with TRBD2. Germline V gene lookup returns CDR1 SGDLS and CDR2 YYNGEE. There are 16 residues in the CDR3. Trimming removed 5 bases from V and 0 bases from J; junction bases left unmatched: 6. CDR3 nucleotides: TGTGCCAGCAGGCCTCGGGGGGGAGCGAACACCGGGGAGCTGTTTTTT. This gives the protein CASRPRGGANTGELFF.